The clone carrying this T cell receptor beta chain came up many times. Documented time point: newly diagnosed GD, antithyroid drugs for less than 3 months. From RNA extracted from PBMCs, the TCR library was made. Trimming took off 2 bases at V and 6 bases at J, with 11 bases between the two ends. CDR3 length equals 14 residues. The V gene's germline CDR1 is MNHEY and CDR2 SVGAGI. This sample was taken from a study of regulatory T cells in long-lasting Graves disease. Study details: For a period under 3 months, newly diagnosed Graves' patients had taken antithyroid drugs.

Through Arm-PCR of CDR3 regions and iRepertoire HTBI primers, TCR beta libraries were built. TCRdb itself ran the multiplex PCR reads through MiXCR, one entry per CDR3 protein. The sample holds 400,000 to 550,000 distinct CDR3 sequences, 15% seen once. This sample was shared with a second study, whose subject was T cells in Graves' hyperthyroidism and ophthalmopathy. That source reports: Initially, a first-round RT-PCR of the TCR CDR3 employed the HTBI primer set.

This rearrangement joins TRBV6-5 to TRBJ2-4; TRBD2 might be the D (6 bases). Source: peripheral blood mononuclear cells (PBMCs), taken at new diagnosis, from a patient treated with antithyroid drugs. This TCR was sampled from a woman younger than 45 with Graves disease. CDR3 nucleotides: TGTGCCAGCAGTTACGGGGGTAGCGGAAACATTCAGTACTTC. Its translation: CASSYGGSGNIQYF.